This T cell receptor beta chain originates from a study of identical twins. Whole-study findings and limits: Twin-shared out-of-frame alpha sequences showed excess low generation probability.

This CDR3 has 15 residues. CDR1 and CDR2 from the germline V gene are DFQATT and SNEGSKA (reference sequence). V lost 0 bases to trimming and J lost 1 base, with 11 bases between them. This clonotype came up a few times. Its antigen remains unknown. A single record per CDR3 protein comes from TCRdb applying MiXCR to the 5' RACE reads. The table lists approximately 500,000 distinct CDR3 sequences, roughly 24% of them singletons. This sample was shared with a second study, whose subject was T cells expressing NK-cell markers. That paper notes: All TCR beta repertoires analysed originated from sorted CD3+CD56+NKG2C+, CD3+CD56+NKG2C- and CD3+CD56-NKG2C+ T cells. In the group of eight sequenced donors, seven were HCMV-seropositive and one was seronegative.

The sample consisted of CD4+ T cells sorted from blood. This TCR derives from a woman between 18 and 29 years old in good health. The gene calls are TRBV20-1 and TRBJ2-3; D gene ambiguous. This CDR3 is CSARDWVAGTDTQYF. For the CDR3, the DNA is TGCAGTGCTAGAGATTGGGTGGCAGGCACAGATACGCAGTATTTT.